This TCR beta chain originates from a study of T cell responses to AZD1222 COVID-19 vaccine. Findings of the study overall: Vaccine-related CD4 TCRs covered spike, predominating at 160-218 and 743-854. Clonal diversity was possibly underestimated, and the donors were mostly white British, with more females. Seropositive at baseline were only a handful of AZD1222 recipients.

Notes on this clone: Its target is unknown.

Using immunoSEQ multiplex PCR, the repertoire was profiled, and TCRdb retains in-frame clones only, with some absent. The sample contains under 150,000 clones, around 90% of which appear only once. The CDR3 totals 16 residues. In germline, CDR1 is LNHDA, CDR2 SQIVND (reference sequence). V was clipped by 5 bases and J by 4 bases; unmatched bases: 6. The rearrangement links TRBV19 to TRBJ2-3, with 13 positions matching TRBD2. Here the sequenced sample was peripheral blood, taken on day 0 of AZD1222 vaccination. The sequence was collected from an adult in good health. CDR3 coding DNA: TGTGCCAGTAGTTTGCGGACTAGCGGGAGAGCAGATACGCAGTATTTT. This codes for CASSLRTSGRADTQYF.